Sequencing of this T cell receptor (beta chain) was carried out in a study of cytomegalovirus exposure and HLA in healthy donors. Study findings and constraints: It has been reported that TCR beta sequences accurately predicted the HLA-A and HLA-B alleles of most subjects.

Germline-derived CDR1 and CDR2 are MNHNY and SVGAGI (reference sequence). With 3 bases clipped from V and 7 bases from J, the junction kept 8 bases outside the gene matches. CDR3 length: 14 amino acids. It was with 60 Vbeta and 13 Jbeta primers that the PCR ran. The repertoire was sequenced with immunoSEQ multiplex PCR; TCRdb's copy has only in-frame clones and lacks some. Of approximately 130,000 clones in the sample, over 65% were seen once. A remark on this clone: Its antigen is not identified.

V and J are TRBV6-6 and TRBJ2-5; 7 positions agree with TRBD2. The sequenced sample consisted of PBMCs. The sequence was collected from a man between 35 and 55 years old in good health and CMV-seronegative. CDR3 in amino acids: CASSYSEGGGTQYF. The CDR3 region has the DNA TGTGCCAGCAGTTATTCGGAGGGCGGGGGGACCCAGTACTTC.